This TCR beta chain was captured by sequencing in a study of blood T cells in healthy people across ages. Whenever a sample was processed, at least 6 million PBMCs were isolated. Together with a sample-barcoded 5' primer, a J-beta primer mix was included in a second PCR lasting about 6 to 12 cycles. The template-switch adaptor, which had 12 random nucleotides, put a tag on each cDNA molecule. TCRdb reanalysed the 5' RACE reads using MiXCR and keeps one entry per CDR3 protein. Here the sample spans about 1,400,000 distinct CDR3 sequences, around 59% being singletons. CDR3 length equals 14 residues. Germline assignment: CDR1 SNHLY and CDR2 FYNNEI. The V segment lost 5 bases and the J segment 5 bases; nucleotides outside the gene matches: 8. Note on this clonotype: Its antigen is unknown.

General study points: The unknown donor CMV status may have confounded expanded clonotype changes. There was a strong correlation between TCR beta diversity and naive T cell percentage.

This TCR was recovered from a man between 18 and 35 years old in good health. The sequenced sample was blood. This rearrangement joins TRBV2 to TRBJ1-1, with TRBD1 matching 7 bases. For the CDR3, the DNA is TGTGCCAGCAGTATAAAACAGGGGTTTACTGAAGCTTTCTTT. Translation: CASSIKQGFTEAFF.